This T cell receptor gamma chain was sequenced during a study of gamma-delta chains in newborns, infants, children. About the research overall: Microbial exposure reportedly drives polyclonal innate γδ T cell expansion after birth.

TCRdb re-called the reads using CATT. This table has 3,000 to 4,000 gamma-chain clones, about 55% appearing once. In its sample, this clone was seen once. The source is a child who was a newborn, infant or young child, either healthy, febrile or measles-vaccinated (not recorded which). The sequencing sample was made of blood.

The CDR3, as DNA: TGTGCCTTGTGGGAGGTGAGACGCAGGTATAAGAAACTCTTT. Its translation is CALWEVRRRYKKLF. V and J are TRGV9 and TRGJ1 or TRGJ2. As TCRdb names no J gene, one was assigned here on the basis of a DNA match to germline. Losses at the gene ends were 0 bases for V and 7 bases for J; bases not matched to a gene: 9. The CDR3 is made up of 14 amino acids. Germline V gene sequence: CDR1 GITISATS, CDR2 ISYDGTV (reference sequence).